This T cell receptor beta chain was identified in a study of T cells in Graves' hyperthyroidism and ophthalmopathy. The CDR3 runs to 18 residues. Germline V gene sequence: CDR1 SSHAT, CDR2 FNYEAQ (reference sequence). TCR beta CDR3 sequences were amplified from RNA transcripts. When the TCR CDR3 underwent first-round RT-PCR, the HTBI primer set was used. TCRdb called the multiplex PCR reads again in MiXCR, with one record for every CDR3 protein. The sample contains about 510,000 distinct CDR3 sequences, 46% of which appear only once. This clonotype was seen ten or more times. One end of the junction is discordant with germline, which a read error may explain.

This receptor was obtained from an adult woman with Graves' disease, either hyperthyroidism or ophthalmopathy (not recorded which). What was sequenced was peripheral blood or thyroid tissue (not recorded which). This chain uses TRBV7-7 with TRBJ1-1; D perhaps matches TRBD1 (5 bases). CDR3 sequence reads: CASSFRSAGREWGTEAFF. The CDR3 DNA reads TGTGCTAGCAGCTTCAGATCGGCAGGGCGGGAGTGGGGGACTGAAGCTTTCTTT.